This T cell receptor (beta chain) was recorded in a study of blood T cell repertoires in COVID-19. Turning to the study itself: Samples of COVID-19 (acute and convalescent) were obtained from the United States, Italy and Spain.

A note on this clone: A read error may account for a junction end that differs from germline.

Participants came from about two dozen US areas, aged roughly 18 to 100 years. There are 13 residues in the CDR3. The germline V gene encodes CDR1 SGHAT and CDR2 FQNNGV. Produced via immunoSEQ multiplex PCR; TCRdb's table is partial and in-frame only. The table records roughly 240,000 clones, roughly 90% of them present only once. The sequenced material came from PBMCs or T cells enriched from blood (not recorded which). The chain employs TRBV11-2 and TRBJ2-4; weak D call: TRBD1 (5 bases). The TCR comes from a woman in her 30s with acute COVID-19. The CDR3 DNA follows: TGTGCCAGCAGCCTAGACAGTCAAAACATTCAGTACTTC. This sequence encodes CASSLDSQNIQYF.